This T cell receptor (beta chain) was recorded in a study of cytomegalovirus exposure and HLA in healthy donors. This PCR relied on a set of 60 Vbeta primers and 13 Jbeta primers. The data were produced by immunoSEQ multiplex PCR, yet TCRdb's version contains in-frame clones alone and is incomplete. This repertoire shows roughly 120,000 clones, roughly 80% found once; its top ten account for approximately 0.22%. This clone was picked up one time. Trimming at V came to 1 base and at J to 3 bases, leaving 5 bases not matched to a gene. The length of the CDR3 is 16 residues. In germline, CDR1 is SGHTA, CDR2 FQGTGA.

Sequencing input: PBMCs. J is TRBJ2-1 and V is TRBV7-3; 8 bases agree with TRBD2. The TCR was taken from a man aged 45-65 years in good health and CMV-seronegative. The CDR3 region is CASSLNSGANYNEQFF. The CDR3, as DNA: TGTGCCAGCAGCTTAAATAGCGGGGCGAACTACAATGAGCAGTTCTTC.